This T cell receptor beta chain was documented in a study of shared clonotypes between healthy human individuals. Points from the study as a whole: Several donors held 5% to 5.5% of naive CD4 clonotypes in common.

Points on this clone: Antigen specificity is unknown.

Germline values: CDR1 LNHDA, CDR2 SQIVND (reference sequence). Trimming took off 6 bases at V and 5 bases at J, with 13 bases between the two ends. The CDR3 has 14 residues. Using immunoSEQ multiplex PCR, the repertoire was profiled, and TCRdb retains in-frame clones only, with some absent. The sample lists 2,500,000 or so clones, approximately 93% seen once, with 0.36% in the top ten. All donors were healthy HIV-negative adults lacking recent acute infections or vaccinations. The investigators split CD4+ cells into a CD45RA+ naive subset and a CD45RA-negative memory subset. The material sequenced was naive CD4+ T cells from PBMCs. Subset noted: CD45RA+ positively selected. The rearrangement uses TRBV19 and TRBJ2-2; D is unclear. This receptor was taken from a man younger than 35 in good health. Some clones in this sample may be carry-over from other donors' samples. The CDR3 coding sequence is TGTGCCAGTAGCAACACCTATCCTACCGGGGAGCTGTTTTTT. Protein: CASSNTYPTGELFF.